These T cell receptor beta chains were read from a single sample in a study of vaccination effects on CD4 cells after COVID-19. These receptors have no known antigen. Repertoires were generated with immunoSEQ multiplex PCR, while TCRdb's copy carries only in-frame clones and drops some. The table has more than 45,000 clones, 76% seen once. The material was CD4+ T cells from PBMCs cultured with HIV peptides, obtained before COVID-19 vaccination. These receptors were collected from a human donor who had a prior SARS-CoV-2 infection. Each CDR3 is given with its conserved first and last residue. D genes are given only for firm matches. A row's size may be missing; if present it is once, few, many or a size class.

V	size	J	D	CDR3	DNA
TRBV7-9	-	TRBJ2-1	-	CASSLGTLLSYNEQFF	TGTGCCAGCAGCTTAGGGACCCTATTATCCTACAATGAGCAGTTCTTC
TRBV27	-	TRBJ2-1	TRBD2	CASRKIPGLALYNEQFF	TGTGCCAGCAGAAAAATACCGGGACTAGCGCTTTACAATGAGCAGTTCTTC
TRBV4-3	few	TRBJ1-4	TRBD1	CASSPGQGRGNEKLFF	TGCGCCAGCAGCCCTGGACAGGGGAGAGGGAATGAAAAACTGTTTTTT
TRBV5-1	-	TRBJ2-4	-	CASSLAGDGNIQYF	TGCGCCAGCAGCTTGGCAGGGGATGGGAACATTCAGTACTTC
TRBV19	-	TRBJ2-7	TRBD1	CASSRDRDSYEQYF	TGTGCCAGTAGTAGGGACCGGGACAGCTACGAGCAGTACTTC
TRBV27	-	TRBJ2-7	TRBD1	CASSFSRGHYEQYF	TGTGCCAGCAGTTTTTCCAGGGGGCACTACGAGCAGTACTTC
TRBV5-1	-	TRBJ2-2	-	CASSLEPVMNTGELFF	TGCGCCAGCAGCTTGGAACCGGTTATGAACACCGGGGAGCTGTTTTTT
TRBV7-3	-	TRBJ2-1	-	CASSRGGSSYNEQFF	TGTGCCAGCAGCCGAGGGGGGAGCTCCTACAATGAGCAGTTCTTC
TRBV7-8	-	TRBJ1-3	TRBD1	CASSGRTGGNTIYF	TGTGCCAGCAGCGGGAGGACAGGAGGAAACACCATATATTTT
TRBV7-2	-	TRBJ2-5	TRBD2	CASSSVAGTYPMQTQYF	TGTGCCAGCAGCTCAGTAGCGGGGACCTACCCAATGCAGACCCAGTACTTC
TRBV7-9	-	TRBJ2-7	-	CASSPQRLSYEQYF	TGTGCCAGCAGCCCCCAACGGCTATCCTACGAGCAGTACTTC
TRBV13	-	TRBJ2-5	-	CASSLAGVETQYF	TGTGCCAGCAGCTTAGCAGGGGTAGAGACCCAGTACTTC
TRBV2	-	TRBJ1-5	TRBD1	CASSGDRGHRQPQHF	TGTGCCAGCAGTGGCGACAGGGGGCATCGTCAGCCCCAGCATTTT
TRBV3-1/TRBV3-2	-	TRBJ2-5	TRBD1	CASSRGQGQETQYF	TGTGCCAGCAGCCGCGGACAGGGACAAGAGACCCAGTACTTC
TRBV19	-	TRBJ2-7	TRBD1	CASRPDRVDEQYF	TGTGCCAGTAGACCCGACAGGGTGGACGAGCAGTACTTC
TRBV18	-	TRBJ1-2	-	CASSPTDWATGHGYTF	TGTGCCAGCTCACCCACCGATTGGGCTACCGGCCATGGCTACACCTTC
TRBV4-1	-	TRBJ1-2	-	CASSQGMGRGSNYGYTF	TGCGCCAGCAGCCAAGGAATGGGCAGGGGCAGTAACTATGGCTACACCTTC
TRBV10-3	-	TRBJ1-2	-	CAISVGYGYTF	TGTGCCATCAGTGTGGGCTATGGCTACACCTTC
TRBV7-2	-	TRBJ2-1	-	CASSLLSTPNEQFF	TGTGCCAGCAGCTTATTAAGTACTCCCAATGAGCAGTTCTTC
TRBV3-1/TRBV3-2	-	TRBJ1-6	-	CASSQLGNSPLHF	TGTGCCAGCAGCCAACTGGGAAATTCACCCCTCCACTTT